This paragraph reports one TCR beta chain. Losses at the gene ends were 7 bases for V and 0 bases for J; bases not matched to a gene: 13. The CDR3 consists of 17 residues. From germline, CDR1 is GTSNPN and CDR2 SVGIG (reference sequence). Authors' analysis steps: Estimation of nucleated cell counts relied on the amplification of reference gene primers. Assay used: immunoSEQ multiplex PCR; TCRdb lists only in-frame clones, some missing. For V, J and clone size, that table is used; D and trimming come from the DNA. The data show roughly 410,000 clones, about 91% seen once. The sample belongs to a study of blood T cell repertoires in COVID-19. Seattle cases were enrolled at active infection and followed longitudinally.

Input material: peripheral blood. This TCR was recovered from a woman aged 40 to 55 with COVID-19, enrolled during active disease. The chain carries TRBV30 and TRBJ2-3; 10 nucleotides line up with TRBD2. The CDR3 reads CASLDLAGAPSTDTQYF. CDR3 DNA sequence: TGTGCCTCCCTCGATCTAGCGGGGGCCCCAAGCACAGATACGCAGTATTTT.